These 9 T cell receptor beta chains were sequenced from one sample in a study of T cells of healthy individuals. TCRdb called the 5' RACE reads again in MiXCR, with one record for every CDR3 protein. The repertoire has about 100,000 distinct CDR3 sequences, approximately 18% of them found once; the top ten carry about 6%. The receptors derive from a human donor in good health.

This rearrangement joins TRBV5-5 to TRBJ1-4; the D is unclear. V lost 2 bases, J lost 6 bases, and 8 bases lay in between. CDR3 size: 13 residues. CDR1 is SGHKS and CDR2 is YYEKEE in the germline V gene (reference sequence). CDR3 DNA sequence: TGTGCCAGCAGCTTAGCCTCCTATGAAAAACTGTTTTTT. The encoded protein is CASSLASYEKLFF.

This clonotype has a handful of counts. In nucleotides, the CDR3 is TGTGCCAGCACCCGGGACCTGGGGAACACTGAAGCTTTCTTT. Its protein product is CASTRDLGNTEAFF. The rearrangement links TRBV6-6 to TRBJ1-1, with a weak D call TRBD1 (5 bases). There are 14 residues in the CDR3. V was trimmed by 7 bases and J by 1 base, leaving 13 bases between them. CDR1 and CDR2 from the germline V gene are MNHNY and SVGAGI (reference sequence).

This rearrangement joins TRBV2 to TRBJ2-1; weak D call: TRBD1 (6 bases). V shed 4 bases and J shed 14 bases, with 12 bases lying between them. The CDR3 totals 11 residues. Germline loops: CDR1 SNHLY, CDR2 FYNNEI. The CDR3 sequence is CASSGGTREFF. The CDR3 bases are TGTGCCAGCAGTGGTGGGACACGAGAGTTCTTC.

This clonotype was seen at least ten times. J is TRBJ1-2 and V is TRBV29-1; D is uncertain. Germline V gives CDR1 SQVTM, CDR2 ANQGSEA. This CDR3 comprises 10 residues. V dropped 2 bases and J dropped 6 bases, with 4 bases sitting between them. CDR3 amino acids: CSVEINGYTF. CDR3 coding DNA: TGCAGCGTTGAAATCAATGGCTACACCTTC.

In its sample, this clonotype was seen a few times. This rearrangement joins TRBV23-1 to TRBJ2-3; no reliable D call. TRBV23-1 is an open reading frame whose function is uncertain. This CDR3 contains 13 residues. CDR3 DNA sequence: TGCGCTTCAACGACACGGGGCACAGATACGCAGTATTTT. Translated, it gives CASTTRGTDTQYF.

In its sample, this clonotype was seen a few times. The chain combines TRBV18 with TRBJ2-7, with D possibly TRBD2 on 6 matching bases. The CDR3 is made up of 14 amino acids. Trimming shortened V by 2 bases and J by 0 bases, and 8 bases separated the two germline ends. CDR1 and CDR2 (germline): KGHSH, LQKENI. CDR3 residues: CASSPAGSSYEQYF. The CDR3, as DNA: TGTGCCAGCTCACCAGCGGGAAGCTCCTACGAGCAGTACTTC. Combining the CDR3 with reference TRBV18 and TRBJ2-7 gives the whole variable domain NAGVMQNPRHLVRRRGQEARLRCSPMKGHSHVYWYRQLPEEGLKFMVYLQKENIIDESGMPKERFSAEFPKEGPSILRIQQVVRGDSAAYFCASSPAGSSYEQYFGPGTRLTVT.

This rearrangement joins TRBV7-8 to TRBJ1-5, with 7 positions matching TRBD1. With V trimmed by 0 bases and J by 0 bases, 8 bases remained unmatched. The germline gives CDR1 SGHVS, CDR2 FQNEAQ. The CDR3 is 18 residues long. The CDR3 region is CASSLAHRGPFSNQPQHF. As DNA, the CDR3 is TGTGCCAGCAGCTTAGCCCACAGGGGTCCTTTTAGCAATCAGCCCCAGCATTTT.

The chain links TRBV18 to TRBJ2-1; 8 positions agree with TRBD1. V shed 4 bases, J shed 8 bases, and the junction held 7 bases outside the gene matches. The CDR3 has 14 residues. From germline, CDR1 is KGHSH and CDR2 LQKENI. This CDR3 reads CASSLGQGEDEQFF. The CDR3 bases are TGTGCCAGCTCACTCGGACAGGGTGAGGATGAGCAGTTCTTC.

This chain uses TRBV6-2 or TRBV6-3 with TRBJ1-5; D not certain. CDR1 is MNHEY and CDR2 is SVGEGT in the germline V gene. This CDR3 is built from 14 residues. V lost 6 bases to trimming and J lost 4 bases, with 13 bases between them. This CDR3 reads CASSPGGRNQPQHF. CDR3 coding DNA: TGTGCCAGCAGCCCGGGAGGCAGGAATCAGCCCCAGCATTTT.